This T cell receptor beta chain is from a study of blood T cells in healthy people across ages. With a J-beta primer mix and a sample-barcoded 5' primer, a second PCR ran about 6 to 11 cycles. MiXCR, applied by TCRdb to the 5' RACE reads, yields one record per CDR3 protein. The table lists around 1,000,000 distinct CDR3 sequences, 30% to 40% of them singletons, with around 13% in the top ten. Germline V CDR1 and CDR2: SQVTM, ANQGSEA. This CDR3 has 12 residues. V lost 8 bases to trimming and J lost 1 base, with 11 bases between them. V gene TRBV29-1 combines with J gene TRBJ1-2; no reliable D call. The specimen was blood. The source is a young man in good health. The chain's CDR3 is CSIIDNNYGYTF. DNA for the CDR3: TGCAGCATCATAGACAATAACTATGGCTACACCTTC.